The 4 T cell receptor beta chains reported below all come from one sample, sequenced in a study of CD8+CD57+ T cells in acquired aplastic anemia. CDR3 and TCR beta VDJ profiling relied on genomic DNA as the template. Each CDR3 protein gets one entry after TCRdb re-called the reads with MiXCR. The sample shows 350,000 to 450,000 distinct CDR3 sequences, 65% to 75% of them seen only once. The specimen sequenced was sorted CD4+, CD8+, or CD8+CD57+ T cells (not recorded which) from PBMCs. These receptors came from a human donor in good health, serving as a control.

This rearrangement joins TRBV10-3 to TRBJ1-2; D is perhaps TRBD1 (6 bases). V was cut by 10 bases and J by 3 bases, with 18 bases left in between. This CDR3 region has 14 residues. Germline V CDR1 and CDR2: ENHRY, SYGVKD. CDR3 DNA: TGTGCCACCATGGGCCAGACAGGAGACTATGGCTACACCTTC. Its protein product is CATMGQTGDYGYTF.

Comment on this clonotype: The junction differs from germline at one of its ends, possibly a read error. The V call is TRBV25-1, the J call TRBJ1-1; D perhaps matches TRBD1 (6 bases). Germline-derived CDR1 and CDR2 are MGHDK and SYGVNS. There are 13 residues in the CDR3. The CDR3 region has the DNA TGTGCCAGCAGTTTAGCAGGGGTGACTAAAGCTTTCTTC. It encodes CASSLAGVTKAFF.

V and J are TRBV12-3 or TRBV12-4 and TRBJ2-1; tentatively, D is TRBD1 (5 bases). Trimming took off 4 bases at V and 6 bases at J, with 13 bases between the two ends. The CDR3 consists of 14 residues. The chain's CDR3 is CASSSQGTGNEQFF. CDR3 in DNA: TGTGCCAGCAGTTCGCAGGGTACGGGCAATGAGCAGTTCTTC.

This clonotype has just a few counts. This sequence joins TRBV6-1 and TRBJ1-5, with 9 bases identical to TRBD1. This CDR3 region has 14 residues. The V gene end was trimmed by 5 bases and the J gene end by 14 bases; junction bases not matched to a gene: 13. The germline CDR1 and CDR2 sequences are MNHNS and SASEGT. This CDR3 is CASSNPTGGHYEHF. The CDR3 nucleotides are TGTGCCAGCAGTAATCCGACAGGGGGGCACTACGAGCATTTT.